These T cell receptor beta chains were read from a single sample in a study of somatic mutations in cytotoxic T cells in rheumatoid arthritis. The method was immunoSEQ multiplex PCR; TCRdb's version includes in-frame clones alone and lacks a portion of them. The sample has some 16,000 clones, about 80% seen once. The sequencing input was CD8+ T cells sorted from blood. All receptors derive from an adult with rheumatoid arthritis. Each CDR3 is given with its conserved first and last residue. D genes are given only for firm matches. The size entry is marked missing in some rows and otherwise reads once, few, many or a size class.

V gene,J gene,D gene,clone size,CDR3 DNA,CDR3 protein
TRBV19,TRBJ1-1,TRBD1,few,TGTGCCAGTAGCCTGACAGGGCACCCTGAAGCTTTCTTT,CASSLTGHPEAFF
TRBV27,TRBJ1-5,-,-,TGTGCCAGCAGTTTAGGTAGCAATCAGCCCCAGCATTTT,CASSLGSNQPQHF
TRBV27,TRBJ1-2,-,-,TGTGCCAGCAATCCTCTCGACAGGAACTATGGCTACACCTTC,CASNPLDRNYGYTF
TRBV10-2,TRBJ1-5,-,-,TGCGCCAGCTCTCAGGAGCATGCCGATAGCAATCAGCCCCAGCATTTT,CASSQEHADSNQPQHF
TRBV30,TRBJ2-7,TRBD2,-,TGTGCCTGGAGTGGAGCTAGCGGGTACGAGCAGTACTTC,CAWSGASGYEQYF
TRBV9,TRBJ1-1,-,-,TGTGCCAGCAGCGTAGGAGGAGGGTACACTGAAGCTTTCTTT,CASSVGGGYTEAFF
TRBV2,TRBJ1-3,-,-,TGTGCCAGCAGGGCCGGAGGGGGAACAGGGCCTGGAAACACCATATATTTT,CASRAGGGTGPGNTIYF
TRBV19,TRBJ1-1,-,-,TGTGCCAGTAGTATCTCGGTCCCGAACACTGAAGCTTTCTTT,CASSISVPNTEAFF
TRBV29-1,TRBJ2-1,-,-,TGCAGCGTTGTTCAGGGCAGCTCCTACAATGAGCAGTTCTTC,CSVVQGSSYNEQFF
TRBV5-4,TRBJ2-7,-,-,TGTGCCAGCAGCCCGACAGGACCCTACGAGCAGTACTTC,CASSPTGPYEQYF
TRBV11-3,TRBJ1-1,-,-,TGTGCCAGCAGCAGGTCGGGGAACACTGAAGCTTTCTTT,CASSRSGNTEAFF
TRBV12-5,TRBJ1-1,-,-,TGTGCTAGTGGTTTGGTACGAAGCAGTCCGGAGGGGCCGAACACTGAAGCTTTCTTT,CASGLVRSSPEGPNTEAFF
TRBV27,TRBJ2-7,-,-,TGTGCCTCCCGGCGGGGTGTCAACGAGCAGTACTTC,CASRRGVNEQYF
TRBV27,TRBJ1-1,TRBD1,-,TGTGCCAGCCGGACAGGGGACACTGAAGCTTTCTTT,CASRTGDTEAFF
TRBV6-1,TRBJ2-1,TRBD2,-,TGTGCCAGCAGTGAGTGGGGACTAGCGAGTTACAATGAGCAGTTCTTC,CASSEWGLASYNEQFF
TRBV30,TRBJ2-1,-,once,TGTGCCATCGTAGGGACCCTGACTGGGAATGAGCAGTTCTTC,CAIVGTLTGNEQFF
TRBV7-8,TRBJ2-1,TRBD2,-,TGTGCCAGCAGCTTAGAGAGGACTAGCGGGGGGGACTTGTACAATGAGCAGTTCTTC,CASSLERTSGGDLYNEQFF
TRBV14,TRBJ2-6,-,-,TGTGCCAGCAGCCAAGATCTGAGGGGCCTCCTCTCTGGGGCCAACGTCCTGACTTTC,CASSQDLRGLLSGANVLTF
TRBV2,TRBJ2-7,-,-,TGTGCCAGCACGGCAGACCAGGGATTCTACGAGCAGTACTTC,CASTADQGFYEQYF
TRBV5-6,TRBJ2-7,-,-,TGTGCCAGCAGCTTGGGGCAGGGTGTCGCGGGGCAGTACTTC,CASSLGQGVAGQYF
TRBV5-5,TRBJ2-2,-,-,TGTGCCAGCAGCCCCCGAGGTAATGGGGGTGCGAACACCGGGGAGCTGTTTTTT,CASSPRGNGGANTGELFF
TRBV6-1,TRBJ2-4,-,few,TGTGCCAGCAGTGAAATGAGGGCAGGAAATGCAAACATTCAGTACTTC,CASSEMRAGNANIQYF
TRBV25-1,TRBJ1-5,-,-,TGTGCCAGCAGTGAATGGAAGGGGAGAGTTGAGGATCAGCCCCAGCATTTT,CASSEWKGRVEDQPQHF
TRBV5-5,TRBJ2-7,TRBD1,-,TGTGCCAGCAGCGAGAGCAGGGGGCCGTATTACGAGCAGTACTTC,CASSESRGPYYEQYF
TRBV29-1,TRBJ2-3,TRBD2,-,TGCAGCGTTGGGAAACAAGGACTAGAAACAGATACGCAGTATTTT,CSVGKQGLETDTQYF
TRBV10-3,TRBJ1-1,-,few,TGTGCCATCAGTGAGTTGGGGAACACTGAAGCTTTCTTT,CAISELGNTEAFF
TRBV4-1,TRBJ2-5,-,once,TGCGCCAGCAGCCAACCCGACAGGCCTGAGACCCAGTACTTC,CASSQPDRPETQYF
TRBV5-1,TRBJ1-1,-,few,TGCGCCAGCAGCGGGGGGACTGAAGCTTTCTTT,CASSGGTEAFF
TRBV4-1,TRBJ2-2,-,-,TGCGCCACGACCGGGACATCAGGCACCGGGGAGCTGTTTTTT,CATTGTSGTGELFF
TRBV6-5,TRBJ1-4,-,-,TGTGCCAGCAGTTACTCGTCGGGGGGAAAACTGTTTTTT,CASSYSSGGKLFF
TRBV28,TRBJ1-5,-,-,TGTGCCAGCAGCTCGAGAGGAGTTAGGCAGCCCCAGCATTTT,CASSSRGVRQPQHF
TRBV7-9,TRBJ2-7,-,-,TGTGCCAGCAGGTCGGTCACCTACGAGCAGTACTTC,CASRSVTYEQYF
TRBV30,TRBJ2-7,-,-,TGTGCCTGGAGTGTAACTGGGGAGCAGTACTTC,CAWSVTGEQYF
TRBV18,TRBJ2-7,-,-,TGTGCCAGCTCAGGAAGGGAAGGACAGTCCTACGAGCAGTACTTC,CASSGREGQSYEQYF
TRBV6-5,TRBJ2-3,-,-,TGTGCCAGCGGGTGGCCTAGCACAGATACGCAGTATTTT,CASGWPSTDTQYF
TRBV19,TRBJ1-6,-,-,TGTGCCATCCGGGGAGGAACGGGGATTCGCTCCTATAATTCACCCCTCCACTTT,CAIRGGTGIRSYNSPLHF
TRBV10-3,TRBJ2-7,TRBD1,-,TGTGCCATCAGTGAGTCGCGGACAGGGCGTAACCACGAGCAGTACTTC,CAISESRTGRNHEQYF
TRBV6-5,TRBJ1-5,-,-,TGTGCCAGCAGCCCAGGCGGGCGGCCCCAGCATTTT,CASSPGGRPQHF
TRBV10-3,TRBJ2-7,TRBD2,-,TGTGCCATCAGTGACGGGACTAGGAGTGGGGAGCAGTACTTC,CAISDGTRSGEQYF
TRBV12-5,TRBJ2-7,-,-,TGTGCTAGTGGTTTTGTAGGAGGGGTTAACGAGCAGTACTTC,CASGFVGGVNEQYF
TRBV5-1,TRBJ2-7,TRBD1,-,TGCGCCAGCAGCTTGTCCGCGACAGGGGCCGACTACGAGCAGTACTTC,CASSLSATGADYEQYF
TRBV29-1,TRBJ2-1,-,-,TGCAGCGTTGCCAGAAATGAGCAGTTCTTC,CSVARNEQFF
TRBV9,TRBJ2-7,-,-,TGTGCCAGCAGCGTAGAAGGGTCATCCTACGAGCAGTACTTC,CASSVEGSSYEQYF
TRBV27,TRBJ1-6,-,few,TGTGCCAGCAGTTTAGCAGGGGATAATTCACCCCTCCACTTT,CASSLAGDNSPLHF
TRBV29-1,TRBJ2-7,-,-,TGCAGCGTAGGGGACTACGAGCAGTACTTC,CSVGDYEQYF
TRBV7-9,TRBJ2-3,TRBD1,few,TGTGCCAGCAGCGCGGGGACAGGGCTGGGGGATACGCAGTATTTT,CASSAGTGLGDTQYF